Detailed here is one TCR beta chain. The record originates from a study of blood T cell repertoires in COVID-19. TCRdb's copy holds only in-frame clones and misses some; the assay was immunoSEQ multiplex PCR. The sample yields about 430,000 clones, approximately 88% seen once. Looked up from germline, CDR1 is SGHRS and CDR2 is YFSETQ. The ends lost 4 bases at V and 8 bases at J; junction bases unmatched: 8. The CDR3 totals 14 residues. V gene TRBV5-1 combines with J gene TRBJ1-4, with TRBD1 matching over 7 bases. The source is a woman aged 30 to 39 with acute COVID-19. The sequencing input was PBMCs or T cells enriched from blood (not recorded which). The CDR3 is CASSTEGAKEKLFF. The CDR3 DNA reads TGCGCCAGCAGCACGGAGGGGGCGAAAGAAAAACTGTTTTTT.